A single sample gave rise to the 13 T cell receptor beta chains below, sequenced in a study of CD8 T cells in ankylosing spondylitis. TCRdb reanalysed the 5' RACE reads using MiXCR and keeps one entry per CDR3 protein. This table has tens of thousands of distinct CDR3 sequences, approximately 3% appearing once. Sample: blood, either unsorted or a sorted T cell fraction (not recorded which). All receptors come from a male donor with ankylosing spondylitis or in good health (not recorded which).

This clonotype was observed at least ten times. The J gene is TRBJ2-5, the V gene TRBV9; D is unresolved. This CDR3 has 13 amino acids. Germline CDR1 is SGDLS and CDR2 is YYNGEE. With 1 base removed from V and 5 bases from J, the gap between germline ends came to 9 bases. Here the CDR3 reads CASSVTLWETQYF. For the CDR3, the DNA is TGTGCCAGCAGCGTAACACTTTGGGAGACCCAGTACTTC. Looking up the rest from reference TRBV9 and TRBJ2-5 gives the full variable domain: DSGVTQTPKHLITATGQRVTLRCSPRSGDLSVYWYQQSLDQGLQFLIQYYNGEERAKGNILERFSAQQFPDLHSELNLSSLELGDSALYFCASSVTLWETQYFGPGTRLLVL.

This clonotype was observed many times. This chain links TRBV9 with TRBJ2-4; TRBD1 matches at 7 bases. The CDR3 is 15 amino acids. Looked up from germline, CDR1 is SGDLS and CDR2 is YYNGEE. The V and J ends lost 3 bases and 0 bases, in that order; junction bases with no gene match: 3. This chain's CDR3 is CASSAGQLAKNIQYF. The CDR3 DNA follows: TGTGCCAGCAGCGCGGGACAGCTAGCCAAAAACATTCAGTACTTC.

Many counts were recorded for this clonotype. The CDR3 DNA reads TGTGCCAGCAGCATGGGACTAGCGGGGAGAAACTACAATGAGCAGTTCTTC. Amino acids: CASSMGLAGRNYNEQFF. The J gene is TRBJ2-1, the V gene TRBV9; TRBD2 aligns across 13 bases. J lost 3 bases, V lost 4 bases, and 7 bases had no gene match. The CDR3 runs to 17 residues. CDR1 is SGDLS, CDR2 YYNGEE, per germline.

This clonotype was picked up many times. This chain connects TRBV9 to TRBJ2-3, with 9 bases matching TRBD2. Germline V gene sequence: CDR1 SGDLS, CDR2 YYNGEE. The CDR3 is made up of 15 amino acids. V gave up 4 bases and J gave up 6 bases; unmatched junction bases: 9. The CDR3 DNA reads TGTGCCAGCAGCCCGATAGCGGGAGTCGTGGATACGCAGTATTTT. Amino acid sequence: CASSPIAGVVDTQYF.

There are many counts of this clonotype. This chain uses TRBV9 with TRBJ1-1; maybe TRBD1 (6 bases). CDR1 is SGDLS, CDR2 YYNGEE, per germline. Trimming cost V 2 bases and J 0 bases, with 11 bases left between them. The CDR3 is 15 amino acids. In DNA form, the CDR3 reads TGTGCCAGCAGCGTCGGAACAGGGTTGAACACTGAAGCTTTCTTT. It translates to CASSVGTGLNTEAFF.

This clonotype qualifies as medium-sized. The CDR3 sequence is CASSGVGETQYF. CDR3 bases: TGTGCCAGCAGCGGGGTGGGAGAGACCCAGTACTTC. The chain carries TRBV9 and TRBJ2-5, with unresolved D. CDR3 length: 12 amino acids. Germline CDR1 is SGDLS and CDR2 is YYNGEE. V lost 3 bases, J lost 4 bases, and 7 bases lay in between.

This clonotype was observed at least ten times. The chain recombines TRBV9 with TRBJ2-5; D is ambiguous. V was shortened by 0 bases and J by 4 bases, with 13 bases between the two germline ends. The germline CDR1 and CDR2 sequences are SGDLS and YYNGEE. This CDR3 comprises 15 residues. CDR3 sequence (DNA): TGTGCCAGCAGCGTAGAGGCGTCCGACCGAGAGACCCAGTACTTC. As protein: CASSVEASDRETQYF.

This clonotype was observed at least ten times. This chain links TRBV9 with TRBJ2-3; 10 bases align to TRBD2. V lost 0 bases, J lost 4 bases, and 11 bases stayed unmatched. CDR1 and CDR2 from the germline V gene are SGDLS and YYNGEE. This CDR3 is 18 amino acids long. In nucleotides, the CDR3 is TGTGCCAGCAGCGTAGGAAAGCGGGGGGGGTCCCCCCCAGATACGCAGTATTTT. Its translation: CASSVGKRGGSPPDTQYF.

This clonotype was detected ten times or more. The chain uses TRBV9 and TRBJ2-1; D possibly corresponds to TRBD2 (6 bases). The CDR3 sequence is 15 residues long. V lost 4 bases to trimming and J lost 8 bases, with 19 bases between them. Germline V gives CDR1 SGDLS, CDR2 YYNGEE. For the CDR3, the DNA is TGTGCCAGCAGCATCAGACTGGACTACGGGGATGAGCAGTTCTTC. This translates into CASSIRLDYGDEQFF.

This clonotype has ten or more counts. The genes are TRBV9 and TRBJ2-1, with 7 positions matching TRBD1. This CDR3 is built from 16 residues. Trimming removed 3 bases from V and 3 bases from J; junction bases left unmatched: 9. The germline V gene encodes CDR1 SGDLS and CDR2 YYNGEE. The CDR3 sequence: CASSASTGTVYNEQFF. CDR3 bases: TGTGCCAGCAGCGCCAGCACGGGGACAGTCTACAATGAGCAGTTCTTC.

This clonotype has ten or more counts. The chain has TRBV9 and TRBJ2-1; a weak D match, TRBD2 (5 bases). Germline CDR1 is SGDLS and CDR2 is YYNGEE. The V and J ends lost 2 bases and 9 bases respectively, with 15 bases between them. The CDR3 has 14 amino acids. The CDR3 protein is CASSVSADGGEQFF. The CDR3, as DNA: TGTGCCAGCAGCGTTAGCGCGGACGGCGGTGAGCAGTTCTTC.

This clonotype was observed at least ten times. The gene calls are TRBV9 and TRBJ2-3; 14 positions agree with TRBD2. Germline lookup yields CDR1 SGDLS and CDR2 YYNGEE. The CDR3 sequence is 16 residues long. Unmatched junction bases numbered 4, after V lost 2 bases and J lost 5 bases. The CDR3, as DNA: TGTGCCAGCAGCGTGGGGACTAGCGGGAGTCGAGATACGCAGTATTTT. It encodes CASSVGTSGSRDTQYF.

This clonotype was recorded many times. The chain combines TRBV9 with TRBJ1-2, with 8 bases matching TRBD1. CDR3 length equals 18 residues. Germline CDR1 is SGDLS and CDR2 is YYNGEE. V gave up 4 bases and J gave up 4 bases; unmatched junction bases: 18. The CDR3, as DNA: TGTGCCAGCAGCTCAGGGCCCAGGACAGGGAAGAGTGGCTATGGCTACACCTTC. Protein: CASSSGPRTGKSGYGYTF.